Given below is one TCR beta chain in context. Its antigen is not identified. The entry originates in a study of blood T cells in healthy people across ages. The length of the CDR3 is 13 residues. Trimming pared 7 bases from V and 6 bases from J, leaving 14 bases between. CDR1 is SGHRS, CDR2 YFSETQ, per germline. Whole-study findings and limits: It was held that diversity estimates obtained from one million T cells represented underestimates. Observed TCR beta diversity showed a strong correlation with the percentage of naive T cells as measured by flow cytometry.

A second roughly 6 to 12 cycle PCR used barcoded and J-beta primers. TCRdb recomputed calls from the 5' RACE reads with MiXCR, one row per CDR3 protein. The table includes about 770,000 distinct CDR3 sequences, 40% to 50% detected once. The V call is TRBV5-1, the J call TRBJ2-1; D is unclear. The receptor's source is a man aged 55 to 70 in good health. Sequencing was carried out using blood. CDR3: CASGPVPSNEQFF. CDR3 sequence (DNA): TGCGCCAGCGGCCCAGTGCCTAGCAATGAGCAGTTCTTC.